This record concerns one T cell receptor beta chain sequence. The sample belongs to a study of sequential checkpoint blockade in melanoma. The wider study: About two dozen patients had tumor biopsies before treatment and at week 13.

The treatment was: randomized to nivolumab then ipilimumab (arm A) or the reverse (arm B). None of the patients previously received DNA-damaging chemotherapy. The J segment lost 2 bases and the V segment lost 0 bases, leaving 9 bases of the junction unmatched. Germline V gene sequence: CDR1 GTSNPN, CDR2 SVGIG (reference sequence). The CDR3 is 16 amino acids. The method was immunoSEQ multiplex PCR; TCRdb's version includes in-frame clones alone and lacks a portion of them. The sample has 5,000 or so clones; 15% to 20% are singletons. This clonotype was sampled from a human donor with melanoma. Source: tumor tissue (inferred from file names), taken from a patient given nivolumab and ipilimumab in sequence. The V and J genes are TRBV30 and TRBJ2-7; TRBD2 matches at 8 bases. CDR3 in DNA: TGTGCCTGGAGTGTACCGGGGGGGCGCGACGCCTACGAGCAGTACTTC. This encodes CAWSVPGGRDAYEQYF.